The clone carrying this T cell receptor beta chain was observed once. The authors' processing: Estimated nucleated cell counts came from reference gene primer amplification. The method was immunoSEQ multiplex PCR; TCRdb's version includes in-frame clones alone and lacks a portion of them. Clone size and the V and J calls come from that table; the DNA yielded D and trimming. Here the sample spans approximately 220,000 clones, 80% to 90% being singletons. The data were obtained in a study of blood T cell repertoires in COVID-19. Study context: Sites in the United States, Italy and Spain provided acute and convalescent COVID-19 samples. T cells, B-cell-depleted T cells, or PBMCs provided the cDNA or gDNA that served as material.

Per germline, CDR1 ENHRY and CDR2 SYGVKD. Trimming removed 4 bases from V and 8 bases from J, with 8 bases in between. The CDR3 consists of 11 residues. The sequencing input was peripheral blood. V gene TRBV10-3 combines with J gene TRBJ1-2, with no clear D. This TCR was recovered from a woman in her 70s with acute or convalescent COVID-19. CDR3 sequence: CAISAGEGYTF. CDR3 sequence (DNA): TGTGCCATCAGTGCCGGAGAAGGCTACACCTTC.